Below, 15 T cell receptor beta chains from the same sample are listed, as sequenced in a study of T cells in Graves' hyperthyroidism and ophthalmopathy. RNA transcripts were the template for amplifying TCR beta CDR3 regions. HTBI primers were used for first-round RT-PCR of the TCR CDR3. Each CDR3 protein gets one entry after TCRdb re-called the multiplex PCR reads with MiXCR. The table records 300,000 to 400,000 distinct CDR3 sequences, approximately 14% of them present only once. Sequencing was carried out using blood. The receptors were gathered from a woman aged 30 to 39 with Graves' hyperthyroidism.

The chain uses TRBV10-1 and TRBJ1-2, with D unclear. Trimming left V 3 bases short and J 6 bases short, with 8 bases between. This CDR3 has 12 amino acids. The germline gives CDR1 WNHNN, CDR2 SYGVQD (reference sequence). CDR3 DNA sequence: TGCGCCAGCAGTGATACGGAGGATGGCTACACCTTC. Residues: CASSDTEDGYTF.

This chain links TRBV19 with TRBJ2-1, with D perhaps TRBD2 (6 bases). Germline CDR1 reads LNHDA; CDR2 reads SQIVND (reference sequence). This CDR3 is built from 15 residues. The V gene lost 5 bases and the J gene lost 5 bases, with 16 bases spanning the gap. The CDR3 protein is CASSAGGYGHNEQFF. CDR3 in DNA: TGTGCCAGTAGTGCCGGGGGATACGGGCACAATGAGCAGTTCTTC.

This clonotype was seen at least ten times. The V call is TRBV7-2, the J call TRBJ2-7; 11 bases align to TRBD2. The CDR3 length is 16 residues. Trimming at V came to 3 bases and at J to 3 bases, leaving 7 bases not matched to a gene. Germline loops: CDR1 SGHTA, CDR2 FQGNSA. Written as DNA, the CDR3 is TGTGCCAGCAGCTTCTATACTAGCGGGAGACTCTACGAGCAGTACTTC. Translated, it gives CASSFYTSGRLYEQYF.

This clonotype came up many times. The rearrangement joins TRBV20-1 to TRBJ2-5; 10 bases match TRBD1. Per germline, CDR1 DFQATT and CDR2 SNEGSKA (reference sequence). Trimming took 5 bases from V and 3 from J; bases not matched to a gene: 6. This CDR3 is 14 amino acids long. The CDR3 DNA is TGCAGTGCTCTGAGGGGGACAGGGGAAGAGACCCAGTACTTC. Translating it yields CSALRGTGEETQYF.

This clonotype occurred a few times. The chain carries TRBV20-1 and TRBJ1-2; no clear D. The V gene's germline CDR1 is DFQATT and CDR2 SNEGSKA (reference sequence). The CDR3 is 12 amino acids. The ends were cut back, 5 bases at V and 3 bases at J, with 10 bases in the middle. The CDR3 spells CSALWADYGYTF. The CDR3 DNA reads as TGCAGTGCTCTCTGGGCAGACTATGGCTACACCTTC.

This clonotype was seen ten or more times. The V gene is TRBV12-3 or TRBV12-4, the J gene TRBJ1-1; D is possibly TRBD1 (5 bases). With 7 bases removed from V and 4 bases from J, the gap between germline ends came to 16 bases. The CDR3 runs 14 residues. The CDR3 region has the DNA TGTGCCAGCACTTCGCAGGGTTGGGGCACTGAAGCTTTCTTT. This translates into CASTSQGWGTEAFF.

This clonotype has only a few counts. The V call is TRBV27, the J call TRBJ1-5; D is unresolved. The CDR3 consists of 13 residues. Germline V gene lookup returns CDR1 MNHEY and CDR2 SMNVEV (reference sequence). Here the CDR3 reads CATRLSGNQPQHF. In DNA, the CDR3 is TGTGCTACGCGCCTTTCGGGCAATCAGCCCCAGCATTTT.

The rearrangement links TRBV29-1 to TRBJ2-5, with TRBD2 matching over 11 bases. This CDR3 spans 16 amino acids. Germline-derived CDR1 and CDR2 are SQVTM and ANQGSEA. The junction had 6 bases not matched to a gene; V was cut back by 1 base and J by 2 bases. CDR3: CSVEGLAGRPQETQYF. Here the CDR3 DNA reads TGCAGCGTTGAAGGACTAGCGGGAAGACCTCAAGAGACCCAGTACTTC.

This clonotype has a handful of counts. The gene calls are TRBV20-1 and TRBJ2-7, with D possibly being TRBD2 (6 bases). Trimming took off 1 base at V and 3 bases at J, with 13 bases between the two ends. This CDR3 has 14 amino acids. The germline gives CDR1 DFQATT, CDR2 SNEGSKA (reference sequence). The CDR3 here is CSARGGGGLYEQYF. DNA of the CDR3: TGCAGTGCTAGAGGTGGGGGAGGTCTCTACGAGCAGTACTTC.

Many counts were recorded for this clonotype. The gene calls are TRBV3-1 and TRBJ2-3; 9 bases are shared with TRBD2. The CDR3 sequence is 15 residues long. Germline CDR1 and CDR2: LGHDT and YNNKEL (reference sequence). Trimming at V came to 3 bases and at J to 1 base, leaving 2 bases not matched to a gene. CDR3 in amino acids: CASSHRTSGTDTQYF. CDR3 in DNA: TGTGCCAGCAGCCATAGGACTAGCGGCACAGATACGCAGTATTTT.

This clonotype was picked up a small number of times. The chain has TRBV20-1 and TRBJ2-7, with TRBD2 matching 11 bases. There are 15 residues in the CDR3. V shed 1 base and J 6 bases; nucleotides not matched to a gene: 8. Germline-derived CDR1 and CDR2 are DFQATT and SNEGSKA (reference sequence). The CDR3 spells CSARGYSGRAAEQYF. The CDR3 bases are TGCAGTGCTAGAGGGTATAGCGGGAGGGCCGCCGAGCAGTACTTC.

V usage is TRBV20-1 and J usage is TRBJ2-7; D might be TRBD1 (5 bases). The germline CDR1 and CDR2 sequences are DFQATT and SNEGSKA (reference sequence). The germline V and J ends were trimmed by 5 bases and 6 bases, with 20 bases remaining between them. The CDR3 runs 14 residues. CDR3 nucleotide sequence: TGCAGTGCTCCCGATTATGAAGGGGCCGGCGAGCAGTACTTC. It specifies CSAPDYEGAGEQYF.

This clonotype showed up just a few times. This chain links TRBV29-1 with TRBJ1-5; D gene unclear. Between the trimmed V and J ends, which lost 4 bases and 7 bases, there was a span of 17 bases. The CDR3 runs 14 residues. Germline lookup yields CDR1 SQVTM and CDR2 ANQGSEA. The CDR3 nucleotides read TGCAGCGTTGCCCTGACATCAGTGGGGCAGCCCCAGCATTTT. Protein: CSVALTSVGQPQHF.

The V call is TRBV4-1, the J call TRBJ2-1; 7 bases map to TRBD2. The CDR3 is 15 residues long. V was clipped by 1 base and J by 8 bases; unmatched bases: 8. Germline CDR1 is MGHRA and CDR2 is YSYEKL. CDR3 sequence: CASSQVAGVPDEQFF. In nucleotides, the CDR3 is TGCGCCAGCAGCCAAGTGGCGGGAGTGCCCGATGAGCAGTTCTTC.

The chain carries TRBV7-8 and TRBJ2-1, with 13 bases that match TRBD2. The CDR3 is 15 residues long. V shed 5 bases and J 8 bases; nucleotides not matched to a gene: 6. Germline lookup yields CDR1 SGHVS and CDR2 FQNEAQ. For the CDR3, the DNA is TGTGCCAGCAGCCTAGGGACTAGCGGGAACCATGAGCAGTTCTTC. This sequence encodes CASSLGTSGNHEQFF.